This TCR beta chain was identified during a study of cytomegalovirus exposure and HLA in healthy donors. The wider study: Prior work identified around 120 million unique TCR beta sequences in roughly 180 million T cells.

This clone was detected only a few times. The target antigen is unknown. The PCR was carried out with 60 Vbeta primers and 13 Jbeta primers. Generated by immunoSEQ multiplex PCR, the TCRdb table keeps only in-frame clones and is missing some. The sample has some 97,000 clones; around 79% are singletons. Study observations and caveats: Immune exposure information available was restricted to CMV serostatus. According to reports, the classifier identified cytomegalovirus status with high specificity and sensitivity.

Whereas donors were nominally healthy upon sampling, unrecorded immune exposures were probable. The sequencing sample was made of PBMCs. The receptor comes from a male donor in good health and CMV-seropositive.

The DNA of the CDR3 is TGTGCCAGCAGCCCCGTTGGGGGGGGGCCTTTAGATACGCAGTATTTT. Its translation: CASSPVGGGPLDTQYF. The chain uses TRBV5-4 and TRBJ2-3; possible D gene TRBD2, 7 bases. The CDR3 has 16 residues. In germline, CDR1 is SGHNT, CDR2 YYREEE (reference sequence). V was shortened by 4 bases and J by 5 bases, with 20 bases between the two germline ends.